This T cell receptor (beta chain) was retrieved from a study of control samples from healthy donors and cancer patients. Some clones are missing from TCRdb's copy, which holds only in-frame ones; the method was immunoSEQ multiplex PCR. The sample lists around 110,000 clones, approximately 92% occurring once. This TCR came from a woman between 50 and 59 years old with colorectal cancer. The material sequenced was PBMCs.

CDR3 DNA sequence: TGTGCCTGGCATGAGAACACTGAAGCTTTCTTT. It specifies CAWHENTEAFF. The rearrangement joins TRBV30 to TRBJ1-1; D is ambiguous. Trimming left V 5 bases short and J 1 base short, with 5 bases between. CDR3 length: 11 amino acids. Germline CDR1 and CDR2: GTSNPN and SVGIG (reference sequence).